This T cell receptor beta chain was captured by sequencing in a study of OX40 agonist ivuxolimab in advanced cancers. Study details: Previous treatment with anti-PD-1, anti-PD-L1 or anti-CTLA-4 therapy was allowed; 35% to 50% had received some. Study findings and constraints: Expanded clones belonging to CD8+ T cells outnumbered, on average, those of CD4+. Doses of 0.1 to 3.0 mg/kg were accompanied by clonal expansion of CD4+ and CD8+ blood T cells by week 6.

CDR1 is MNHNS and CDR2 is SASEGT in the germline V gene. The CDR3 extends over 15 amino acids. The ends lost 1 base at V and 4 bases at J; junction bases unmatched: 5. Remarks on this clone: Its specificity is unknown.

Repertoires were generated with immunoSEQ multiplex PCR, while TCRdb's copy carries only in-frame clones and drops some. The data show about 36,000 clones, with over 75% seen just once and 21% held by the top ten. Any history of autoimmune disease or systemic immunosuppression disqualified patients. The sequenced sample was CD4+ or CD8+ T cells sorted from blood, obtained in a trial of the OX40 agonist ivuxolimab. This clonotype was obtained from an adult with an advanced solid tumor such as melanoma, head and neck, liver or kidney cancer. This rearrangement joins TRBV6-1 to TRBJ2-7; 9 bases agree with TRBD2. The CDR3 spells CASSEGTSARYEQYF. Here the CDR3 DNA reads TGTGCCAGCAGTGAAGGGACTAGCGCCCGGTACGAGCAGTACTTC.